This T cell receptor (beta chain) appears in the sequencing data of a study of cytomegalovirus exposure and HLA in healthy donors. 60 Vbeta and 13 Jbeta primers were used in PCR. Sequencing used immunoSEQ multiplex PCR; TCRdb keeps in-frame clones, though not all of them. Among about 160,000 clones, roughly three quarters were seen once, and the ten largest hold approximately 7.1%. V lost 3 bases, J lost 3 bases, and 14 bases lay in between. The CDR3 loop spans 15 amino acids. The V gene's germline CDR1 is ENHRY and CDR2 SYGVKD. Regarding donors, all were healthy bone marrow donors. The specimen sequenced was PBMCs. The source of this sequence is a man aged 35 to 55 in good health and CMV-seropositive. The rearrangement links TRBV10-3 to TRBJ2-5; D ambiguous. Here the CDR3 reads CAISDSSVREETQYF. CDR3 coding DNA: TGTGCCATCAGTGATAGTTCAGTTCGGGAAGAGACCCAGTACTTC.